The 4 T cell receptor beta chains reported below all come from one sample, sequenced in a study of neurological immune-mediated disorders. From the 5' RACE reads, TCRdb called clonotypes with MiXCR, one entry per CDR3 protein. The sample has 120,000 or so distinct CDR3 sequences; about 3.4% are singletons. Sequencing input: PBMCs. The source of these receptors is a woman under 40 with multiple sclerosis.

This clonotype was observed many times. The V and J genes are TRBV20-1 and TRBJ2-3; no definite D call. V was shortened by 1 base and J by 4 bases, with 12 bases between the two germline ends. In germline, CDR1 is DFQATT, CDR2 SNEGSKA (reference sequence). The CDR3 runs 14 residues. CDR3 DNA sequence: TGCAGTGCTAGAGTCTCTCAGTCCGCAGATACGCAGTATTTT. It is translated as CSARVSQSADTQYF.

This clonotype has a count of ten or more. The J gene is TRBJ1-2, the V gene TRBV3-1, with D unresolved. The CDR3 runs to 13 residues. Germline loops: CDR1 LGHDT, CDR2 YNNKEL (reference sequence). The V end lost 2 bases, the J end lost 7 bases, and 11 bases lay between the germline ends. CDR3 in amino acids: CASSQYQAGGYTF. The CDR3 DNA reads as TGTGCCAGCAGCCAATACCAGGCGGGTGGCTACACCTTC.

This clonotype came up many times. The chain recombines TRBV5-1 with TRBJ2-7; no reliable D call. V lost 6 bases to trimming and J lost 2 bases, with 12 bases between them. Germline V gene lookup returns CDR1 SGHRS and CDR2 YFSETQ. This CDR3 comprises 13 residues. For the CDR3, the DNA is TGCGCCAGCACCCAGCCCAACACCTACGAGCAGTACTTC. Residues: CASTQPNTYEQYF.

Notes on this clonotype: A read error may be the cause here, since a much bigger clone is one base away. The chain couples TRBV18 to TRBJ1-3; the D is unclear. The germline V gene encodes CDR1 KGHSH and CDR2 LQKENI. Trimming took off 3 bases at V and 7 bases at J, with 19 bases between the two ends. This CDR3 contains 16 residues. The CDR3 region has the DNA TGTGCCAGCTCACCGTTCCAGGCCAAAATGTCGAACACCATATATTTT. Translation gives CASSPFQAKMSNTIYF. Full variable domain (remainder filled in from reference TRBV18 and TRBJ1-3): NAGVMQNPRHLVRRRGQEARLRCSPMKGHSHVYWYRQLPEEGLKFMVYLQKENIIDESGMPKERFSAEFPKEGPSILRIQQVVRGDSAAYFCASSPFQAKMSNTIYFGEGSWLTVV.